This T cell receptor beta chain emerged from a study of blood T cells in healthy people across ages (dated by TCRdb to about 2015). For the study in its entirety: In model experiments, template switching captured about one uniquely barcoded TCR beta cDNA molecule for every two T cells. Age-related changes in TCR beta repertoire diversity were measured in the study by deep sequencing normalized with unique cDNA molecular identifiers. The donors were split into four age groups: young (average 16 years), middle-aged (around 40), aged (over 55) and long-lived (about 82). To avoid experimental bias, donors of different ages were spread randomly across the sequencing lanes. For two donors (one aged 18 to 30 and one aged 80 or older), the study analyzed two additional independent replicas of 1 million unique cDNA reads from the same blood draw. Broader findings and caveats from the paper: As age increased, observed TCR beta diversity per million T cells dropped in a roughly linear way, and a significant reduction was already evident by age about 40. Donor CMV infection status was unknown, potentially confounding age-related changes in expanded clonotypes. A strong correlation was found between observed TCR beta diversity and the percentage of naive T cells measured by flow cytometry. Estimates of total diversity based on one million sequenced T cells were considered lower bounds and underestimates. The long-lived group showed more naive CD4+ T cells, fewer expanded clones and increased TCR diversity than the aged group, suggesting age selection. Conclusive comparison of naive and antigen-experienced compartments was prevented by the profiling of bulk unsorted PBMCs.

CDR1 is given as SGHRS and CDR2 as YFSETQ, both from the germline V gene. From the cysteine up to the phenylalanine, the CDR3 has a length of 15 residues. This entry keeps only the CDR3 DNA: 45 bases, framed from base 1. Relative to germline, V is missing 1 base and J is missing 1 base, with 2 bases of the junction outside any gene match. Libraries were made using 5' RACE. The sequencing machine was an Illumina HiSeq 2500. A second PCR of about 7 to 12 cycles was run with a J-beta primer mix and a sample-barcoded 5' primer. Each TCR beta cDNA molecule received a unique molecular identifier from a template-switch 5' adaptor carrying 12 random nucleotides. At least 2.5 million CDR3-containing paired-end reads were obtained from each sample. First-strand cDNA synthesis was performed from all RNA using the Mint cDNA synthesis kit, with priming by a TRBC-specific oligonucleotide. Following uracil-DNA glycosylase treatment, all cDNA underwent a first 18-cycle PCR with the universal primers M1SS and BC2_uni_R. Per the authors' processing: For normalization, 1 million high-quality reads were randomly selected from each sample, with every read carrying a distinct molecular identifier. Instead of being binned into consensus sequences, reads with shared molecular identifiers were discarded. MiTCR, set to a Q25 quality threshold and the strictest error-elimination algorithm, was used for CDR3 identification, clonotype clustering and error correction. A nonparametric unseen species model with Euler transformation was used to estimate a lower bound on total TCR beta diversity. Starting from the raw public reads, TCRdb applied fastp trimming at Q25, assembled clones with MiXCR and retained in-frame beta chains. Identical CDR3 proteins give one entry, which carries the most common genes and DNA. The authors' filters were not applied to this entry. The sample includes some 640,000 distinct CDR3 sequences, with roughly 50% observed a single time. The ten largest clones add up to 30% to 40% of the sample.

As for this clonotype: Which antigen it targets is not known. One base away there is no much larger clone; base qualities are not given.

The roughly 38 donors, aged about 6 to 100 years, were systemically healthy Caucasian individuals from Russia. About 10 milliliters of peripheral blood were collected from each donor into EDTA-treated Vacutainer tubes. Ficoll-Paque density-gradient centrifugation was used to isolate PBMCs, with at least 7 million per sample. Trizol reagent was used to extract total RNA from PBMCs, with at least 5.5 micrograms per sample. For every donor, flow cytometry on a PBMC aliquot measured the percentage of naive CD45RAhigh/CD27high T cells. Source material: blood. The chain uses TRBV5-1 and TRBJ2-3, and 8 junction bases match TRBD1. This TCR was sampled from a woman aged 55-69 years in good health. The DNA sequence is TGCGCCAGCAGCTTGCCAGGGGGCGGCACAGATACGCAGTATTTT. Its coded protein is CASSLPGGGTDTQYF. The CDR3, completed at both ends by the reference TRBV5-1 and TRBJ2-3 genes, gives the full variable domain KAGVTQTPRYLIKTRGQQVTLSCSPISGHRSVSWYQQTPGQGLQFLFEYFSETQRNKGNFPGRFSGRQFSNSRSEMNVSTLELGDSALYLCASSLPGGGTDTQYFGPGTRLTVL.